These 27 T cell receptor beta chains were all obtained from the same sample, sequenced in a study of CD8 T cells in ankylosing spondylitis. Study-wide points: In ankylosing spondylitis blood, a motif of roughly eight highly homologous TCR beta variants appeared characteristic.

The antigens these receptors bind are not known. TCRdb independently ran MiXCR on the 5' RACE reads; one entry per CDR3 protein. This sample has around 540,000 distinct CDR3 sequences; about an eighth occur once, and the top ten carry 6.8%. The specimen was blood, either unsorted or a sorted T cell fraction (not recorded which). The origin of the receptors is a male donor with ankylosing spondylitis.

This clonotype was picked up one time. V and J are TRBV3-1 and TRBJ2-4; tentatively, D is TRBD1 or TRBD2 (6 bases each). This CDR3 has 17 residues. Deletions cut 4 bases from V and 0 bases from J, with 16 bases between. Germline V gene sequence: CDR1 LGHDT, CDR2 YNNKEL (reference sequence). This CDR3 is CASSLNRDWVAKNIQYF. CDR3 nucleotides: TGTGCCAGCAGCCTGAACAGGGACTGGGTAGCCAAAAACATTCAGTACTTC.

The chain combines TRBV6-1 with TRBJ2-5; 9 bases line up with TRBD1. Germline lookup yields CDR1 MNHNS and CDR2 SASEGT. This CDR3 contains 14 residues. V trimming: 8 bases; J trimming: 9 bases; junction bases outside the gene matches: 13. The CDR3 region has the DNA TGTGCCAGCCGGAAACAGGGGGCTCCGGAGGCCCAGTACTTC. Translated: CASRKQGAPEAQYF.

V usage is TRBV20-1 and J usage is TRBJ2-7; 8 bases map to TRBD2. The CDR3 runs 15 residues. Germline-derived CDR1 and CDR2 are DFQATT and SNEGSKA (reference sequence). V was pared by 4 bases and J by 1 base, with 9 bases of the junction left unmatched. CDR3 coding DNA: TGCAGTGCTAACGCTCTTGCGGGAGGTTCCTACGAGCAGTACTTC. This sequence encodes CSANALAGGSYEQYF.

Only a few counts were recorded for this clonotype. This chain joins TRBV5-1 and TRBJ2-1; 9 positions match TRBD2. Germline trimming cut 3 bases from V and 1 base from J; bases unmatched to any gene: 8. The CDR3 has 17 amino acids. CDR1 is SGHRS and CDR2 is YFSETQ in the germline V gene. As DNA, the CDR3 is TGCGCCAGCAGCTGGGGGAGCGGGAGGCTTTCCTACAATGAGCAGTTCTTC. Residues: CASSWGSGRLSYNEQFF.

V and J are TRBV4-1 and TRBJ1-1, with D hard to call. The V gene lost 0 bases and the J gene lost 0 bases, with 8 bases spanning the gap. Germline V gene data show CDR1 as MGHRA and CDR2 as YSYEKL. There are 15 residues in the CDR3. This CDR3 reads CASSQDPGMNTEAFF. CDR3 nucleotides: TGCGCCAGCAGCCAAGATCCGGGGATGAACACTGAAGCTTTCTTT.

This rearrangement joins TRBV12-3 or TRBV12-4 to TRBJ2-7; D might be TRBD1 (6 bases). This CDR3 spans 13 amino acids. V was trimmed by 7 bases and J by 1 base, leaving 11 bases between them. The CDR3 is CASTQDSSYEQYF. The CDR3 DNA follows: TGTGCCAGCACCCAGGACAGTTCCTACGAGCAGTACTTC.

This clonotype was picked up a small number of times. The CDR3 reads CSARAASGSNEQFF. The CDR3 nucleotides are TGCAGTGCTAGAGCGGCTAGCGGGAGCAATGAGCAGTTCTTC. The chain recombines TRBV20-1 with TRBJ2-1, with 10 positions matching TRBD2. V trimming: 1 base; J trimming: 6 bases; junction bases outside the gene matches: 3. The CDR3 runs to 14 residues. The germline V gene encodes CDR1 DFQATT and CDR2 SNEGSKA (reference sequence).

The chain carries TRBV5-8 and TRBJ1-5, with 8 bases that match TRBD1. This CDR3 spans 15 amino acids. Germline CDR1 and CDR2: SGHTS and YDEGEE. Unmatched junction bases numbered 6, after V lost 4 bases and J lost 3 bases. CDR3: CASSGRTGHNQPQHF. CDR3 in DNA: TGTGCCAGCAGCGGAAGGACAGGGCACAATCAGCCCCAGCATTTT.

This clonotype was seen just once. The J gene is TRBJ1-1, the V gene TRBV2, with 8 bases fitting TRBD1. J lost 3 bases, V lost 5 bases, and 5 bases had no gene match. The CDR3 runs to 14 residues. CDR1 is SNHLY, CDR2 FYNNEI, per germline. CDR3 amino acids: CASSMDRADTEAFF. Here the CDR3 DNA reads TGTGCCAGCAGTATGGACAGGGCAGACACTGAAGCTTTCTTT.

This clonotype has only a few counts. The chain carries TRBV5-1 and TRBJ1-6; 8 bases align to TRBD1. The CDR3 is 15 amino acids. Germline values: CDR1 SGHRS, CDR2 YFSETQ. With 0 bases clipped from V and 9 bases from J, the junction kept 5 bases outside the gene matches. The CDR3 is CASSLAQGAGSPLHF. The CDR3 DNA sequence: TGCGCCAGCAGCTTGGCTCAGGGGGCCGGTTCACCCCTCCACTTT.

This chain connects TRBV3-1 to TRBJ1-1, with 8 bases identical to TRBD1. Trimming took 4 bases from V and 1 from J; bases not matched to a gene: 5. CDR3 length: 15 amino acids. The germline CDR1 and CDR2 sequences are LGHDT and YNNKEL (reference sequence). The CDR3 nucleotides read TGTGCCAGCAGCCGACAGGGGTTAGGGAACACTGAAGCTTTCTTT. Amino acids: CASSRQGLGNTEAFF.

This clonotype was detected a few times. The chain is built from TRBV12-3 or TRBV12-4 and TRBJ1-5; 9 positions agree with TRBD1. The CDR3 runs to 16 residues. The J segment lost 1 base and the V segment lost 3 bases, leaving 4 bases of the junction unmatched. CDR3 protein: CASSLDRGISNQPQHF. The CDR3 DNA sequence: TGTGCCAGCAGTTTGGACAGGGGAATAAGCAATCAGCCCCAGCATTTT.

The rearrangement uses TRBV10-3 and TRBJ2-7; D is possibly TRBD1 (5 bases). Germline V CDR1 and CDR2: ENHRY, SYGVKD. The germline V and J ends were trimmed by 4 bases and 2 bases, with 15 bases remaining between them. The CDR3 has 15 residues. The CDR3: CAISGRQGETYEQYF. The CDR3 region has the DNA TGTGCCATCAGTGGGCGGCAGGGCGAAACCTACGAGCAGTACTTC.

The sample holds a few counts of this clonotype. The chain uses TRBV4-2 and TRBJ1-2; no reliable D call. The germline gives CDR1 LGHNA, CDR2 YNFKEQ. The V gene lost 0 bases and the J gene lost 4 bases, with 12 bases spanning the gap. CDR3 size: 15 residues. CDR3 sequence reads: CASSQEIKTAYGYTF. The CDR3 nucleotides are TGTGCCAGCAGCCAAGAGATAAAAACCGCCTATGGCTACACCTTC.

The chain combines TRBV29-1 with TRBJ2-5; D call uncertain. V was shortened by 4 bases and J by 0 bases, with 9 bases between the two germline ends. Germline-derived CDR1 and CDR2 are SQVTM and ANQGSEA. This CDR3 region has 13 residues. The CDR3 spells CSVGSSYQETQYF. The CDR3 DNA reads as TGCAGCGTTGGAAGCTCGTACCAAGAGACCCAGTACTTC.

The V call is TRBV29-1, the J call TRBJ1-1; D might be TRBD1 (5 bases). This CDR3 comprises 13 residues. Trimming cost V 7 bases and J 3 bases, with 15 bases left between them. CDR1 is SQVTM, CDR2 ANQGSEA, per germline. The CDR3 DNA reads as TGCAGCGGAGGACGGGGACTCGACACTGAAGCTTTCTTT. Its protein product is CSGGRGLDTEAFF.

The genes are TRBV29-1 and TRBJ2-3; 15 bases match TRBD2. CDR3 length: 18 amino acids. CDR1 and CDR2 (germline): SQVTM, ANQGSEA. After removal of 5 bases from V and 0 bases from J, the junction contained 9 bases not matched to a gene. The CDR3 spells CSVTGTSGRYYSTDTQYF. In DNA form, the CDR3 reads TGCAGCGTTACCGGGACTAGCGGGAGGTACTATAGCACAGATACGCAGTATTTT.

This chain joins TRBV5-1 and TRBJ1-6; no definite D call. The CDR3 is 14 residues long. Trimming removed 0 bases at V and 4 bases at J, with 5 bases between. Germline CDR1 SGHRS, CDR2 YFSETQ. CDR3 nucleotides: TGCGCCAGCAGCTTGGAACATTATAATTCACCCCTCCACTTT. This gives the protein CASSLEHYNSPLHF.

This clonotype was counted ten times or more. The chain uses TRBV20-1 and TRBJ2-3; D perhaps matches TRBD2 (6 bases). The germline V gene has CDR1 DFQATT and CDR2 SNEGSKA (reference sequence). Trimming removed 3 bases at V and 4 bases at J, with 17 bases between. The CDR3 is 15 amino acids. The CDR3 protein is CSASLALAASDTQYF. DNA of the CDR3: TGCAGTGCTAGCCTGGCATTAGCGGCCTCAGATACGCAGTATTTT.

This clonotype was detected a few times. This chain joins TRBV7-2 and TRBJ2-2; TRBD1 might be the D (6 bases). Trimming took off 2 bases at V and 5 bases at J, with 12 bases between the two ends. The germline V gene encodes CDR1 SGHTA and CDR2 FQGNSA. The CDR3 is 15 amino acids. CDR3 coding DNA: TGTGCCAGCAGCTTAAGACAGGTGGATACCGGGGAGCTGTTTTTT. Amino acids: CASSLRQVDTGELFF.

This clonotype appeared a few times. V usage is TRBV6-2 or TRBV6-3 and J usage is TRBJ2-2; D might be TRBD1 or TRBD2, each matching 8 bases. V dropped 6 bases and J dropped 6 bases, with 35 bases sitting between them. The CDR3 has 21 amino acids. The germline V gene encodes CDR1 MNHEY and CDR2 SVGEGT. The CDR3 nucleotides are TGTGCCAGCAGACCCCGGACAGGGTCCTTGCTAGCGGGTAATATCCCCGGGGAGCTGTTTTTT. Amino acid sequence: CASRPRTGSLLAGNIPGELFF.

V gene TRBV20-1 combines with J gene TRBJ2-5, with D perhaps matching TRBD1 or TRBD2 (5 bases each). The ends were cut back, 3 bases at V and 5 bases at J, with 13 bases in the middle. Looked up from germline, CDR1 is DFQATT and CDR2 is SNEGSKA (reference sequence). This CDR3 has 13 amino acids. The CDR3 region is CSARRGQKETQYF. CDR3 bases: TGCAGTGCTAGGAGGGGCCAGAAGGAGACCCAGTACTTC.

This clonotype was observed a handful of times. The chain combines TRBV20-1 with TRBJ2-1, with D hard to call. Per germline, CDR1 DFQATT and CDR2 SNEGSKA (reference sequence). V was pared by 4 bases and J by 3 bases, with 10 bases between. The CDR3 sequence is 13 residues long. The CDR3 loop is CSATLALYNEQFF. The CDR3 nucleotides are TGCAGTGCTACCCTCGCCCTCTACAATGAGCAGTTCTTC.

The table lists this clonotype with many counts. The chain has TRBV7-8 and TRBJ2-7; TRBD1 matches at 9 bases. This CDR3 comprises 15 residues. J gave up 4 bases and V 1 base, and 5 bases lay outside the gene matches. The germline V gene has CDR1 SGHVS and CDR2 FQNEAQ. Here the CDR3 reads CASSLGGQGSYEQYV. The DNA for the CDR3 is TGTGCCAGCAGCTTAGGGGGACAGGGCTCTTACGAGCAGTACGTC.

The V and J genes are TRBV3-1 and TRBJ1-2; 7 nucleotides agree with TRBD1. CDR1 is LGHDT and CDR2 is YNNKEL in the germline V gene (reference sequence). The CDR3 consists of 15 residues. After removal of 4 bases from V and 8 bases from J, the junction contained 13 bases not matched to a gene. The CDR3 loop reads CASSRQRDRYIGYTF. In nucleotides, the CDR3 is TGTGCCAGCAGCCGGCAGAGGGACAGATATATCGGCTACACCTTC. Complete variable domain (other parts from reference TRBV3-1 and TRBJ1-2): DTAVSQTPKYLVTQMGNDKSIKCEQNLGHDTMYWYKQDSKKFLKIMFSYNNKELIINETVPNRFSPKSPDKAHLNLHINSLELGDSAVYFCASSRQRDRYIGYTFGSGTRLTVV.

This chain joins TRBV24-1 and TRBJ2-5; TRBD1 agrees at 12 bases. Germline loops: CDR1 KGHDR, CDR2 SFDVKD. CDR3 size: 18 residues. The V gene end was trimmed by 0 bases and the J gene end by 4 bases; junction bases not matched to a gene: 8. Written as DNA, the CDR3 is TGTGCCACCAGTGATTTGTCCCCAGGGACAGGGGGCGCAGAGACCCAGTACTTC. This codes for CATSDLSPGTGGAETQYF.

The chain couples TRBV20-1 to TRBJ2-1; 11 positions agree with TRBD2. The CDR3 totals 16 residues. The V gene's germline CDR1 is DFQATT and CDR2 SNEGSKA (reference sequence). V trimming: 0 bases; J trimming: 6 bases; junction bases outside the gene matches: 7. The CDR3 nucleotides are TGCAGTGCTAGAGACATTAGCGGGAGGGTTCGCAATGAGCAGTTCTTC. This gives the protein CSARDISGRVRNEQFF.